The 32 T cell receptor beta chains listed next were all sequenced from one sample in a study of CD8 T cells in Susac syndrome. Reverse transcription of roughly 0.45 to 1 ug RNA used random hexamers. TCRdb reprocessed the immunoSEQ multiplex PCR reads via MiXCR and lists one record per CDR3 protein. The data show under 550,000 distinct CDR3 sequences, approximately 89% seen once. Sequenced input: CD8+ T cells from PBMCs. The receptors here all came from a human donor with multiple sclerosis.

V usage is TRBV4-2 and J usage is TRBJ1-2, with D perhaps matching TRBD1 (5 bases). Germline CDR1 is LGHNA and CDR2 is YNFKEQ. CDR3 length: 14 residues. V shed 4 bases and J shed 0 bases, with 9 bases lying between them. CDR3 region: CASSPLTANYGYTF. The DNA of the CDR3 is TGTGCCAGCAGCCCCTTGACAGCTAACTATGGCTACACCTTC.

The gene calls are TRBV6-1 and TRBJ2-3, with 9 bases matching TRBD1. Germline CDR1 and CDR2: MNHNS and SASEGT. This CDR3 contains 16 residues. V was clipped by 3 bases and J by 2 bases; unmatched bases: 6. The CDR3 sequence: CASSDWDRAITDTQYF. In DNA form, the CDR3 reads TGTGCCAGCAGTGATTGGGACAGGGCAATCACAGATACGCAGTATTTT.

The gene calls are TRBV6-1 and TRBJ2-1; TRBD2 matches at 8 bases. The CDR3 length is 20 residues. Germline V lookup: CDR1 MNHNS, CDR2 SASEGT. J gave up 5 bases and V 6 bases, and 24 bases lay outside the gene matches. CDR3 in amino acids: CASRRDRGLQRESGDNEQFF. The CDR3 coding sequence is TGTGCCAGCAGACGGGACCGAGGACTGCAGCGGGAGTCGGGTGACAATGAGCAGTTCTTC.

V usage is TRBV15 and J usage is TRBJ1-1; TRBD1 matches 10 bases. From germline, CDR1 is LNHNV and CDR2 YYDKDF (reference sequence). The CDR3 runs 13 residues. Germline trimming cut 7 bases from V and 6 bases from J; bases unmatched to any gene: 5. CDR3 protein: CATNSGTGAEAFF. The CDR3, as DNA: TGTGCCACCAATTCCGGGACAGGGGCTGAAGCTTTCTTT.

This chain joins TRBV27 and TRBJ1-5; D not certain. Trimming shortened V by 4 bases and J by 7 bases, and 11 bases separated the two germline ends. CDR1 MNHEY and CDR2 SMNVEV come from the germline V gene (reference sequence). CDR3 length: 13 residues. The CDR3 DNA sequence: TGTGCCAGCAGTTACGGACCCGGGCAGCCCCAGCATTTT. It yields the protein CASSYGPGQPQHF.

This chain links TRBV4-1 with TRBJ2-7; no definite D call. Looked up from germline, CDR1 is MGHRA and CDR2 is YSYEKL. The germline V and J ends were trimmed by 5 bases and 2 bases, with 16 bases remaining between them. The CDR3 is 15 amino acids. The CDR3 sequence: CASSAAFPGTYEQYF. The CDR3 DNA is TGCGCCAGCAGCGCCGCCTTCCCTGGCACCTACGAGCAGTACTTC.

The genes are TRBV27 and TRBJ2-7; 10 bases map to TRBD1. The ends lost 5 bases at V and 3 bases at J; junction bases unmatched: 4. The germline V gene has CDR1 MNHEY and CDR2 SMNVEV (reference sequence). This CDR3 has 14 residues. The CDR3: CASSPTGGFYEQYF. For the CDR3, the DNA is TGTGCCAGCAGTCCGACAGGGGGCTTCTACGAGCAGTACTTC.

V is TRBV4-1 and J is TRBJ2-5; 8 bases line up with TRBD1. The V gene's germline CDR1 is MGHRA and CDR2 YSYEKL. J gave up 5 bases and V 5 bases, and 13 bases lay outside the gene matches. This CDR3 is built from 16 residues. The DNA for the CDR3 is TGCGCCAGCAGCGACAATCCAGGGGGCGCGACGGAGACCCAGTACTTC. Its translation: CASSDNPGGATETQYF.

This clonotype was counted a few times. J is TRBJ1-5 and V is TRBV6-2 or TRBV6-3; D ambiguous. The CDR3 is made up of 16 amino acids. Trimming took off 5 bases at V and 5 bases at J, with 19 bases between the two ends. Germline V CDR1 and CDR2: MNHEY, SVGEGT. CDR3 in DNA: TGTGCCAGCAGTCAGTCTGGCAGCTTTGCCCATCAGCCCCAGCATTTT. Translated, it gives CASSQSGSFAHQPQHF.

This chain joins TRBV7-8 and TRBJ2-1; possible D gene TRBD1, 6 bases. The CDR3 extends over 14 amino acids. Trimming pared 2 bases from V and 6 bases from J, leaving 11 bases between. Per the germline V gene, CDR1 is SGHVS and CDR2 is FQNEAQ. CDR3 in amino acids: CASSLFGGINEQFF. The CDR3 DNA reads as TGTGCCAGCAGCTTATTTGGGGGCATCAATGAGCAGTTCTTC. Filled out from reference TRBV7-8 and TRBJ2-1, the complete variable domain reads GAGVSQSPRYKVAKRGQDVALRCDPISGHVSLFWYQQALGQGPEFLTYFQNEAQLDKSGLPSDRFFAERPEGSVSTLKIQRTQQEDSAVYLCASSLFGGINEQFFGPGTRLTVL.

The rearrangement joins TRBV30 to TRBJ1-5, with D maybe TRBD1 (5 bases). The CDR3 has 14 amino acids. Trimming pared 3 bases from V and 4 bases from J, leaving 13 bases between. Per germline, CDR1 GTSNPN and CDR2 SVGIG (reference sequence). The CDR3 nucleotides read TGTGCCTGGAGCCAGACAGCCTATAATCAGCCCCAGCATTTT. As protein: CAWSQTAYNQPQHF.

The V call is TRBV27, the J call TRBJ2-1; D is possibly TRBD1 (6 bases). Germline V gene data show CDR1 as MNHEY and CDR2 as SMNVEV (reference sequence). V lost 5 bases, J lost 10 bases, and 12 bases lay in between. The CDR3 spans 12 residues. The CDR3 spells CASSPGALEQFF. In DNA, the CDR3 is TGTGCCAGCAGTCCAGGGGCGTTAGAGCAGTTCTTC.

CDR3 in DNA: TGTGCCATCAGCCAAAACGAGGACGAGCAGTACTTC. Residues: CAISQNEDEQYF. The V gene is TRBV10-3, the J gene TRBJ2-7; D unresolved. This CDR3 comprises 12 residues. The germline V gene has CDR1 ENHRY and CDR2 SYGVKD. With 6 bases removed from V and 5 bases from J, the gap between germline ends came to 11 bases.

This chain joins TRBV19 and TRBJ2-1, with 7 bases that match TRBD2. From germline, CDR1 is LNHDA and CDR2 SQIVND (reference sequence). This CDR3 region has 14 residues. J gave up 8 bases and V 2 bases, and 6 bases lay outside the gene matches. CDR3 DNA sequence: TGTGCCAGTAGTATACTAGCGGAGCCCGATGAGCAGTTCTTC. It translates to CASSILAEPDEQFF.

This clonotype was observed a handful of times. J is TRBJ2-1 and V is TRBV14; the D is unclear. This CDR3 is built from 11 residues. Germline-derived CDR1 and CDR2 are SGHDN and FVKESK. V was shortened by 8 bases and J by 4 bases, with 6 bases between the two germline ends. The DNA for the CDR3 is TGTGCCAGCGGGAATTACAATGAGCAGTTCTTC. Protein product: CASGNYNEQFF.

The chain carries TRBV28 and TRBJ2-5; D is unclear. Germline V gene sequence: CDR1 MDHEN, CDR2 SYDVKM. The CDR3 runs 16 residues. The V end was cut by 5 bases, the J end by 1 base, with 17 bases between. CDR3 protein: CASSNHVGPPQETQYF. The CDR3 coding sequence is TGTGCCAGCAGTAATCATGTTGGTCCTCCCCAAGAGACCCAGTACTTC.

This clonotype was counted once. The genes are TRBV30 and TRBJ2-7, with 8 positions matching TRBD2. V shed 2 bases, J shed 5 bases, and the junction held 14 bases outside the gene matches. Germline lookup yields CDR1 GTSNPN and CDR2 SVGIG (reference sequence). CDR3 length: 16 amino acids. The CDR3 is CAWSFPPGGVIDEQYF. CDR3 coding DNA: TGTGCCTGGAGTTTCCCCCCGGGGGGGGTGATCGACGAGCAGTACTTC.

The rearrangement uses TRBV27 and TRBJ2-7, with 12 positions matching TRBD2. Trimming cost V 5 bases and J 4 bases; bases outside gene matches: 6. The CDR3 spans 15 residues. Per germline, CDR1 MNHEY and CDR2 SMNVEV (reference sequence). For the CDR3, the DNA is TGTGCCAGCAGTCCCCGACTAGCGGGAGTGTACGAGCAGTACTTC. Translating gives CASSPRLAGVYEQYF.

The chain joins TRBV6-1 to TRBJ2-2; D may match TRBD1 or TRBD2 (5 bases each). Germline CDR1 is MNHNS and CDR2 is SASEGT. There are 17 residues in the CDR3. V lost 6 bases, J lost 5 bases, and 22 bases lay in between. CDR3 in amino acids: CASRNNIQEGRTGELFF. Written as DNA, the CDR3 is TGTGCCAGCAGAAACAACATACAAGAGGGGCGAACCGGGGAGCTGTTTTTT.

The CDR3 bases are TGCAGTGCTAGTTGGCAGGGAGTTAACACTGAAGCTTTCTTT. Amino acid sequence: CSASWQGVNTEAFF. This chain uses TRBV20-1 with TRBJ1-1; tentatively, D is TRBD1 (5 bases). There are 14 residues in the CDR3. Germline CDR1 DFQATT, CDR2 SNEGSKA (reference sequence). V was shortened by 3 bases and J by 2 bases, with 13 bases between the two germline ends.

J is TRBJ1-1 and V is TRBV6-1, with D possibly TRBD1 on 5 matching bases. The CDR3 totals 14 residues. V dropped 4 bases and J dropped 4 bases, with 13 bases sitting between them. Looked up from germline, CDR1 is MNHNS and CDR2 is SASEGT. CDR3 DNA sequence: TGTGCCAGCAGTGTATCAGGGTCGGGCACTGAAGCTTTCTTT. Amino acid sequence: CASSVSGSGTEAFF.

This clonotype came up a few times. The chain joins TRBV27 to TRBJ1-5, with unresolved D. The germline V and J ends were trimmed by 0 bases and 7 bases, with 13 bases remaining between them. Germline CDR1 MNHEY, CDR2 SMNVEV (reference sequence). The CDR3 sequence is 15 residues long. The CDR3 sequence: CASSLSSGLIQPQHF. CDR3 nucleotide sequence: TGTGCCAGCAGTTTATCTTCAGGACTAATACAGCCCCAGCATTTT.

This clonotype has a single count. The CDR3 DNA sequence: TGTGCCATCTCTTCAGGGGCCAGCCTTTACGAGCAGTACTTC. The encoded protein is CAISSGASLYEQYF. The rearrangement joins TRBV10-3 to TRBJ2-7; possibly TRBD1 for D (6 bases). The length of the CDR3 is 14 residues. V lost 8 bases, J lost 4 bases, and 18 bases lay in between. Per the germline V gene, CDR1 is ENHRY and CDR2 is SYGVKD.

This clonotype was observed once. V gene TRBV7-9 combines with J gene TRBJ2-7; tentatively, D is TRBD1 or TRBD2 (6 bases each). This CDR3 is 15 amino acids long. The V gene lost 5 bases and the J gene lost 4 bases, with 18 bases spanning the gap. The germline gives CDR1 SEHNR, CDR2 FQNEAQ (reference sequence). CDR3 in amino acids: CASSPMEGEWYEQYF. CDR3 nucleotides: TGTGCCAGCAGCCCAATGGAGGGGGAATGGTACGAGCAGTACTTC.

On this clonotype: One end of the junction does not line up with germline, which may come from a read error. The chain is built from TRBV24-1 and TRBJ2-1, with D possibly being TRBD2 (6 bases). Germline loops: CDR1 KGHDR, CDR2 SFDVKD. This CDR3 region has 18 residues. CDR3 sequence: CATSDRDSPTGSYNKQFF. Written as DNA, the CDR3 is TGTGCCACCAGTGATCGGGACTCCCCGACGGGATCCTACAATAAGCAGTTCTTC.

The chain recombines TRBV5-1 with TRBJ2-7; no reliable D call. V shed 0 bases and J shed 3 bases, with 16 bases lying between them. The CDR3 runs to 16 residues. Germline CDR1 and CDR2: SGHRS and YFSETQ. CDR3 coding DNA: TGCGCCAGCAGCTTGGCCCCGGCAGAACAGATCTACGAGCAGTACTTC. Translating gives CASSLAPAEQIYEQYF.

The chain combines TRBV7-9 with TRBJ2-2, with D possibly TRBD2 on 6 matching bases. V dropped 2 bases and J dropped 3 bases, with 19 bases sitting between them. This CDR3 comprises 18 residues. Germline V gene sequence: CDR1 SEHNR, CDR2 FQNEAQ (reference sequence). The chain's CDR3 is CASSLQLATRDDTGELFF. In nucleotides, the CDR3 is TGTGCCAGCAGCTTACAGCTGGCGACGCGGGATGACACCGGGGAGCTGTTTTTT.

The genes are TRBV2 and TRBJ2-1; unclear D gene. The V end lost 1 base, the J end lost 4 bases, and 8 bases lay between the germline ends. This CDR3 is 14 amino acids long. Germline V gives CDR1 SNHLY, CDR2 FYNNEI. The CDR3 protein is CASSEGLGYNEQFF. The CDR3 DNA is TGTGCCAGCAGTGAAGGCCTTGGATACAATGAGCAGTTCTTC. The full variable domain, rest sourced from reference TRBV2 and TRBJ2-1, is EPEVTQTPSHQVTQMGQEVILRCVPISNHLYFYWYRQILGQKVEFLVSFYNNEISEKSEIFDDQFSVERPDGSNFTLKIRSTKLEDSAMYFCASSEGLGYNEQFFGPGTRLTVL.

The chain links TRBV28 to TRBJ2-7; D possibly corresponds to TRBD1 (5 bases). Trimming cost V 6 bases and J 7 bases, with 19 bases left between them. The CDR3 length is 14 residues. Germline V lookup: CDR1 MDHEN, CDR2 SYDVKM. CDR3 amino acids: CASSPQRGRNEQYF. The CDR3 bases are TGTGCCAGCAGCCCCCAAAGGGGTAGAAATGAGCAGTACTTC.

V and J are TRBV4-1 and TRBJ1-1; TRBD1 is a possible D gene (5 bases). The CDR3 runs to 13 residues. Looked up from germline, CDR1 is MGHRA and CDR2 is YSYEKL. With 3 bases removed from V and 7 bases from J, the gap between germline ends came to 12 bases. CDR3 sequence: CASSQASGGEAFF. In DNA form, the CDR3 reads TGCGCCAGCAGCCAGGCTAGCGGGGGTGAAGCTTTCTTT.

The chain carries TRBV6-4 and TRBJ1-2, with D unresolved. The CDR3 is made up of 15 amino acids. Germline CDR1 reads MRHNA; CDR2 reads SNTAGT. V was trimmed by 6 bases and J by 4 bases, leaving 18 bases between them. The CDR3 sequence: CASSPTEEGSYGYTF. The CDR3 DNA reads TGTGCCAGCAGCCCGACGGAGGAGGGATCCTATGGCTACACCTTC.

This sequence joins TRBV27 and TRBJ2-1, with D tentatively TRBD2 (7 bases). The CDR3 sequence is 15 residues long. Germline V lookup: CDR1 MNHEY, CDR2 SMNVEV (reference sequence). The V gene lost 3 bases and the J gene lost 6 bases, with 15 bases spanning the gap. CDR3 bases: TGTGCCAGCAGTTTTGTGGGGGGGCGGGGCAATGAGCAGTTCTTC. Translation gives CASSFVGGRGNEQFF.